This note documents a single TCR beta chain sequence. Its antigen is as yet unknown. The data originate from a study of CD8 T cells in ankylosing spondylitis. Notes on the study in general: Peripheral blood samples showed relatively rare disease-linked clones, and these clones were CD8+. Ankylosing spondylitis blood appeared to be characterized by a TCR beta motif of fewer than ten highly homologous variants.

For TCR beta, libraries came from quantitative 5'-RACE with molecular barcodes. TCRdb fed the 5' RACE reads into MiXCR, producing one record per CDR3 protein. The data contain about 220,000 distinct CDR3 sequences, about 18% of them singletons. The clonotype was recovered from a male donor with ankylosing spondylitis. Input material: blood, either unsorted or a sorted T cell fraction (not recorded which).

CDR3 in amino acids: CASSLVAGDTYEQYF. CDR3 DNA: TGTGCCAGCAGCTTAGTAGCGGGGGACACCTACGAGCAGTACTTC. The rearrangement links TRBV11-2 to TRBJ2-7; 9 bases match TRBD2. V trimming: 1 base; J trimming: 2 bases; junction bases outside the gene matches: 3. This CDR3 contains 15 residues. Germline values: CDR1 SGHAT, CDR2 FQNNGV.